The clone carrying this T cell receptor (beta chain) was recorded a few times. Its antigen is as yet unknown. V lost 0 bases and J lost 10; bases outside the gene matches: 10. The CDR3 consists of 16 residues. CDR1 is KGHSH and CDR2 is LQKENI in the germline V gene. The sample belongs to a study of cytomegalovirus exposure and HLA in healthy donors. Study-wide findings and caveats: Within an earlier analysis, most TCR beta V segments proved productive either about 90% or about 30% of the time. Cytomegalovirus-associated TCR beta chains were listed, numbering roughly 150.

Primers: 60 Vbeta forward and 13 Jbeta reverse. Here immunoSEQ multiplex PCR was the method, and the copy in TCRdb shows in-frame clones only, minus some. The sample holds 95,000 to 120,000 clones; around 77% are singletons and the top ten take 5.4%. The chain links TRBV18 to TRBJ2-1; TRBD2 matches 9 bases. Sequenced material: PBMCs. The receptor's source is a woman between 25 and 40 years old in good health and CMV-seropositive. CDR3 in amino acids: CASSPPGLAGIDEQFF. In nucleotides, the CDR3 is TGTGCCAGCTCACCACCGGGTCTAGCGGGAATCGACGAGCAGTTCTTC.